These T cell receptor beta chains were read from a single sample in a study of cytomegalovirus exposure and HLA in healthy donors. Profiled with immunoSEQ multiplex PCR; TCRdb holds only in-frame clones, not every one. The sample's table shows about 200,000 clones. The sequenced sample was PBMCs. These receptors were taken from a girl aged 2-10 years in good health and CMV-seropositive. CDR3s include the opening cysteine and the closing phenylalanine or tryptophan. The D gene is left open where the match is weak.

DNA | CDR3 | V | D | J
TGTGCCAGTAGTATAGTCCCAGGGGGTCGGAACGAGCAGTACTTC | CASSIVPGGRNEQYF | TRBV19 | TRBD1 | TRBJ2-7
TGTGCTAGTGGTCCCGACAGCGGGAGGCTCGATACGCAGTATTTT | CASGPDSGRLDTQYF | TRBV12-5 | TRBD2 | TRBJ2-3
TGTGCCAGCAGCTCCGAAACCCTACTAGCGGAGAGCACAGATACGCAGTATTTT | CASSSETLLAESTDTQYF | TRBV11-1 | TRBD2 | TRBJ2-3
TGTGCCAGCAGCCCTGCCGGGACTACCGAAAAACTGTTTTTT | CASSPAGTTEKLFF | TRBV11-2 | . | TRBJ1-4
TGTGCCTGGAGCTCAGAGCGGACCAATGAGCAGTTCTTC | CAWSSERTNEQFF | TRBV30 | . | TRBJ2-1
TGCGCCAGCCGCCAGGGGGCGGGCTACGAGCAGTACTTC | CASRQGAGYEQYF | TRBV5-1 | TRBD1 | TRBJ2-7
TGTGCCAGCAGTGCACTAGCGGTAGATACGCAGTATTTT | CASSALAVDTQYF | TRBV2 | TRBD2 | TRBJ2-3
TGCGCCAGCAGCTTGGGTACTAGCGGGGTCCGGGACAATGAGCAGTTCTTC | CASSLGTSGVRDNEQFF | TRBV5-1 | TRBD2 | TRBJ2-1
TGTGCCAGCAGTTACTCGGGACAGGACTATGGCTACACCTTC | CASSYSGQDYGYTF | TRBV6-5 | TRBD1 | TRBJ1-2
TGCGCCAGCACCTCGGAGGGGCTGAACACTGAAGCTTTCTTT | CASTSEGLNTEAFF | TRBV10-2 | . | TRBJ1-1
TGTGCCAGCAGCTTAGGGACAATCACCTACGAGCAGTACTTC | CASSLGTITYEQYF | TRBV11-2 | . | TRBJ2-7
TGTGCCAGCAGTTCCGGGACAGAGCTCTCCTATGGCTACACCTTC | CASSSGTELSYGYTF | TRBV28 | TRBD1 | TRBJ1-2
TGTGCCAGCAGTTCTACGGACGGAAGCTTGGGGGGCACCTTC | CASSSTDGSLGGTF | TRBV6-6 | . | TRBJ1-2
TGTGCCAGCAGTTTGCCAACCCCCGGGACTAGCGGGAAGTTTGGCACAGATACGCAGTATTTT | CASSLPTPGTSGKFGTDTQYF | TRBV28 | TRBD2 | TRBJ2-3
TGTGCTAGCAGCATCGGACAGGGAACAGATACGCAGTATTTT | CASSIGQGTDTQYF | TRBV7-7 | TRBD1 | TRBJ2-3
TGTGCCAGCAGCTCAGCGGGAGCGGGAGGCTCCTACGAGCAGTACTTC | CASSSAGAGGSYEQYF | TRBV7-2 | TRBD2 | TRBJ2-7
TGTGCCAGCACGTACTCCGGGACAGAGTATGGCTACACCTTC | CASTYSGTEYGYTF | TRBV6-1 | TRBD1 | TRBJ1-2
TGTGCCAGCAAGGGCCAGGGGGCCAGCAATCAGCCCCAGCATTTT | CASKGQGASNQPQHF | TRBV28 | TRBD1 | TRBJ1-5